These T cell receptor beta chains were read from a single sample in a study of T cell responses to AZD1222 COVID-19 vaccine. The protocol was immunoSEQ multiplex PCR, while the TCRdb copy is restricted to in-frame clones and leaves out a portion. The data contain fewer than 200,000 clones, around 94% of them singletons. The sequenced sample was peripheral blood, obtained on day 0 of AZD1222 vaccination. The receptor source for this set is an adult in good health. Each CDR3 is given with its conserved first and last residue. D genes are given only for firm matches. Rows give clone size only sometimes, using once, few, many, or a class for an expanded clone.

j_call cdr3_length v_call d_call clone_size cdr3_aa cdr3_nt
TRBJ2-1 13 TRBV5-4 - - CASEGRGNNEQFF TGTGCCAGCGAAGGGCGAGGTAACAATGAGCAGTTCTTC
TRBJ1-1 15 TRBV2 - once CASSEKSSANTEAFF TGTGCCAGCAGTGAAAAATCCTCAGCGAACACTGAAGCTTTCTTT
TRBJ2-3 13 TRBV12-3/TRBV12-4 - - CASRVSATDTQYF TGTGCCAGCAGGGTCTCGGCCACAGATACGCAGTATTTT
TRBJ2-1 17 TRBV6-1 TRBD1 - CASSERDRGLGTDEQFF TGTGCCAGCAGTGAGCGGGACAGGGGGCTGGGTACTGATGAGCAGTTCTTC
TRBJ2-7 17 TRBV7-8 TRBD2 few CASSSYLAGSHGYEQYF TGTGCCAGCAGCTCGTATCTAGCGGGAAGTCACGGGTACGAGCAGTACTTC
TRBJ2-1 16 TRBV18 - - CASSPPPAMPTNEQFF TGTGCCAGCTCACCACCCCCAGCGATGCCTACGAATGAGCAGTTCTTC
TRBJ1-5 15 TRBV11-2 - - CASSLESGGYQPQHF TGTGCCAGCAGCTTAGAGTCGGGGGGCTACCAGCCCCAGCATTTT
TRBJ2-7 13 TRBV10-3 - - CAMVPRSFYEQYF TGTGCCATGGTGCCTAGGTCCTTCTACGAGCAGTACTTC
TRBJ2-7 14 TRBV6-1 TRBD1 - CASSETQGAWEQYF TGTGCCAGCAGTGAGACCCAGGGGGCTTGGGAGCAGTACTTC
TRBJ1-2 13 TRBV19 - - CASSTTGRIGYTF TGTGCCAGTAGTACTACAGGGAGGATTGGCTACACCTTC
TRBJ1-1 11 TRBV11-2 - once CASSLGDEAFF TGTGCCAGCAGCTTAGGAGATGAAGCTTTCTTT
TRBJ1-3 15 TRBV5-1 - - CASSLGDDRNRPIYF TGCGCCAGCAGCTTGGGAGATGACAGGAATCGCCCCATATATTTT
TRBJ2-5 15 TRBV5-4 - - CASSATGTIQETQYF TGTGCCAGCAGCGCTACCGGGACCATCCAAGAGACCCAGTACTTC
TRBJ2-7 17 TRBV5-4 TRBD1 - CASSLGGTGMGSYEQYF TGTGCCAGCAGCTTGGGGGGGACAGGGATGGGGTCCTACGAGCAGTACTTC
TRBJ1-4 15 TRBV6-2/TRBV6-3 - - CASSHGGTTNEKLFF TGTGCCAGCAGCCACGGGGGGACAACTAATGAAAAACTGTTTTTT
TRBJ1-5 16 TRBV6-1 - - CASSERMTRTSQPQHF TGTGCCAGCAGTGAACGGATGACCCGCACCAGCCAGCCCCAGCATTTT
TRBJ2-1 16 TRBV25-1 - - CASTPNTLSSYNEQFF TGTGCCAGCACCCCCAACACCTTGAGCTCCTACAATGAGCAGTTCTTC
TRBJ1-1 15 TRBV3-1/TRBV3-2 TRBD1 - CASSQSRQGFAEAFF TGTGCCAGCAGCCAATCTCGACAGGGTTTTGCTGAAGCTTTCTTT
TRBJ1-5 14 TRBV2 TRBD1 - CASSVGRGNQPQHF TGTGCCAGCAGTGTAGGCAGGGGGAATCAGCCCCAGCATTTT
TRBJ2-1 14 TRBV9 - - CASSVGTTYHEQFF TGTGCCAGCAGCGTTGGGACCACATACCATGAGCAGTTCTTC
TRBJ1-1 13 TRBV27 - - CASSWQGGTEAFF TGTGCCAGCAGTTGGCAGGGTGGCACTGAAGCTTTCTTT
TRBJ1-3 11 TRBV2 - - CASSEQNTIYF TGTGCCAGCAGTGAACAGAACACCATATATTTT
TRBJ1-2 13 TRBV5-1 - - CASTGTLRESYTF TGCGCCAGCACCGGGACTCTACGTGAAAGCTACACCTTC
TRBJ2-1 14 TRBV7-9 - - CASSGWRGGNEQFF TGTGCCAGCAGCGGTTGGAGGGGGGGAAATGAGCAGTTCTTC
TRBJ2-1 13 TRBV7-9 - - CASSVRGYNEQFF TGTGCCAGCAGCGTGAGGGGGTACAATGAGCAGTTCTTC
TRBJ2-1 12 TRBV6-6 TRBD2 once CASGLADNEQFF TGTGCCAGTGGACTAGCAGACAATGAGCAGTTCTTC
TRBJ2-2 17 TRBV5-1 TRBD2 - CASSKGLAGGGTGELFF TGCGCCAGCAGCAAGGGACTAGCGGGAGGCGGCACCGGGGAGCTGTTTTTT
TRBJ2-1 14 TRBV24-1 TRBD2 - CAAAGGSSYNEQFF TGTGCCGCGGCGGGAGGGAGCTCCTACAATGAGCAGTTCTTC
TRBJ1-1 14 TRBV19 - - CASSMDTVNTEAFF TGTGCCAGTAGTATGGACACCGTGAACACTGAAGCTTTCTTT
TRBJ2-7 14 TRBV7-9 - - CASSFVQTFYEQYF TGTGCCAGCAGCTTTGTGCAAACTTTCTACGAGCAGTACTTC
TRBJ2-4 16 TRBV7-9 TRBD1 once CASSPRQGAGKNIQYF TGTGCCAGCAGCCCAAGACAGGGGGCCGGCAAAAACATTCAGTACTTC
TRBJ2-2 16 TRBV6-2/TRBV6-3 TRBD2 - CASSYLAGGPSGELFF TGTGCCAGCAGTTACTTAGCGGGAGGGCCGAGTGGGGAGCTGTTTTTT
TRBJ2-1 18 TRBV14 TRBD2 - CASTPGTSGFSSYNEQFF TGTGCCAGCACCCCAGGGACTAGCGGCTTTAGCTCCTACAATGAGCAGTTCTTC
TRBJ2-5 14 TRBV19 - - CASSIARGQETQYF TGTGCCAGTAGTATCGCACGGGGACAAGAGACCCAGTACTTC
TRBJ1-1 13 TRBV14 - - CASSPGLNTEAFF TGTGCCAGCAGCCCGGGACTGAACACTGAAGCTTTCTTT
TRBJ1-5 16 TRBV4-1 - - CASSQGAARGNQPQHF TGCGCCAGCAGCCAGGGGGCCGCACGAGGCAATCAGCCCCAGCATTTT
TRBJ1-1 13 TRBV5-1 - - CASSRNRQDEAFF TGCGCCAGCAGCCGTAACCGACAGGATGAAGCTTTCTTT
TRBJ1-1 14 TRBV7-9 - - CASSPVALNTEAFF TGTGCCAGCAGCCCCGTTGCATTGAACACTGAAGCTTTCTTT
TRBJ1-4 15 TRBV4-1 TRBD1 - CASSQLTGGNEKLFF TGCGCCAGCAGCCAATTGACAGGGGGGAATGAAAAACTGTTTTTT
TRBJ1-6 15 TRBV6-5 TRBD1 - CASTTGQPENSPLHF TGTGCCAGCACCACGGGACAGCCAGAGAATTCACCCCTCCACTTT
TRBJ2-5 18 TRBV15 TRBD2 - CATSRGPGTSGLQETQYF TGTGCCACCAGCAGAGGCCCCGGGACTAGCGGTCTCCAAGAGACCCAGTACTTC
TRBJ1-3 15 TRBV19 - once CASSISVSSGNTIYF TGTGCCAGTAGTATATCTGTGAGCTCTGGAAACACCATATATTTT
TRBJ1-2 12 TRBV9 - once CASSVATEGYTF TGTGCCAGCAGCGTAGCGACAGAAGGCTACACCTTC
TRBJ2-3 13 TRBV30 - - CAWSQAGTDTQYF TGTGCCTGGAGTCAGGCAGGCACAGATACGCAGTATTTT
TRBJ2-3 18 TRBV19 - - CASSIVTGTLNPTDTQYF TGTGCCAGTAGTATAGTGACCGGGACACTTAACCCCACAGATACGCAGTATTTT
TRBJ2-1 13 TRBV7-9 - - CASSLEGINEQFF TGTGCCAGCAGCTTAGAAGGGATCAATGAGCAGTTCTTC
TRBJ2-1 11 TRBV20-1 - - CSARGDNEQFF TGCAGTGCTAGGGGTGACAATGAGCAGTTCTTC
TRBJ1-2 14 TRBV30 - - CAWPGSQGGYGYTF TGTGCCTGGCCCGGCTCTCAAGGGGGCTATGGCTACACCTTC
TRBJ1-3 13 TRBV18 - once CASSPGAGNTIYF TGTGCCAGCTCGCCAGGGGCTGGAAACACCATATATTTT
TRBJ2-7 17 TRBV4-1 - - CASSLGVSAQGYYEQYF TGCGCCAGCAGCCTAGGGGTGAGCGCGCAGGGTTACTACGAGCAGTACTTC
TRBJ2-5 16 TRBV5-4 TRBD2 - CASSSGTSGLWETQYF TGTGCCAGCAGCTCCGGGACTAGCGGCCTTTGGGAGACCCAGTACTTC
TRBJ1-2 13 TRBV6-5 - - CASSYRDNYGYTF TGTGCCAGCAGTTATCGGGACAACTATGGCTACACCTTC
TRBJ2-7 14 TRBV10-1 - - CASSEKGRWYEQYF TGCGCCAGCAGTGAAAAGGGGAGATGGTACGAGCAGTACTTC
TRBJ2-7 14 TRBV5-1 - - CASSSQGAAYEQYF TGCGCCAGCAGCTCCCAAGGGGCCGCCTACGAGCAGTACTTC
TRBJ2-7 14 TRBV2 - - CASSGSVQAYEQYF TGTGCCAGCAGTGGTAGCGTTCAAGCCTACGAGCAGTACTTC
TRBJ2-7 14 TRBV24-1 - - CATSDSSTFWEQYF TGTGCCACCAGTGACTCATCGACCTTTTGGGAGCAGTACTTC
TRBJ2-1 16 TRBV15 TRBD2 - CATSRHSAGAYNEQFF TGTGCCACCAGCAGGCACTCTGCGGGAGCCTACAATGAGCAGTTCTTC
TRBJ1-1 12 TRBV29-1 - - CSALVATDEAFF TGCAGCGCCTTGGTGGCGACGGATGAAGCTTTCTTT